This T cell receptor (beta chain) was sequenced in a study of cytomegalovirus exposure and HLA in healthy donors. Looking at the study overall: Later analysis reported that the 120 or so validation repertoires shared the platform of the roughly 630 first-cohort repertoires. Notes on the study in general: CMV antigen specificity was confirmed in vitro for three CMV-associated chains.

V dropped 9 bases and J dropped 1 base, with 9 bases sitting between them. This CDR3 has 13 residues. Germline lookup yields CDR1 MNHEY and CDR2 SVGAGI. As regards this clone: The antigen is undetermined.

Profiling relied on immunoSEQ multiplex PCR, and the TCRdb table lists in-frame clones only, not all of them. The profile shows 150,000 to 200,000 clones, 84% of them singletons. Sequencing input: PBMCs. The V gene is TRBV6-5, the J gene TRBJ2-2; D perhaps matches TRBD2 (5 bases). The sequence was obtained from a young man in good health and CMV-seropositive. The CDR3 DNA sequence: TGTGCCAGTAATCGGGAGAACACCGGGGAGCTGTTTTTT. It is translated as CASNRENTGELFF.